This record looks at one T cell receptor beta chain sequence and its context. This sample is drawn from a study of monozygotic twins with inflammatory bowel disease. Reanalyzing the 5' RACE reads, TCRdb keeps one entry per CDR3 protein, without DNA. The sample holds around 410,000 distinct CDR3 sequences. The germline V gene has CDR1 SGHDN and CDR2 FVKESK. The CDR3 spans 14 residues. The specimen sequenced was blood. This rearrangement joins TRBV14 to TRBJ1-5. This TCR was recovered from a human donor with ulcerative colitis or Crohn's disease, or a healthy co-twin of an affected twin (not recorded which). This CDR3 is CASSPAASNQPQHF.